This T cell receptor (beta chain) originates from a study of blood T cells in healthy people across ages. Study background: About one barcoded beta molecule per two T cells was captured by template switching.

All donors came from Russia, were Caucasian and healthy, and spanned ages roughly 6 to 95. With a J-beta primer mix and a sample-barcoded 5' primer, a second PCR ran about 7 to 12 cycles. One entry per CDR3 protein, called by TCRdb with MiXCR from the 5' RACE reads. The data hold roughly 1,700,000 distinct CDR3 sequences, with roughly 27% observed a single time. Germline V gene lookup returns CDR1 MNHEY and CDR2 SVGAGI. This CDR3 has 14 residues. The V gene end was trimmed by 5 bases and the J gene end by 3 bases; junction bases not matched to a gene: 6. Input material: blood. This TCR came from a woman between 25 and 40 years old in good health. The chain uses TRBV6-5 and TRBJ1-2; TRBD1 aligns across 7 bases. CDR3 residues: CASSRTGVHYGYTF. The CDR3, as DNA: TGTGCCAGCAGTAGGACAGGAGTTCACTATGGCTACACCTTC.